A selection of T cell receptor beta chains follows, all from one sample in a study of blood T cell repertoires in COVID-19. Profiled with immunoSEQ multiplex PCR; TCRdb holds only in-frame clones, not every one. The sample has roughly 13,000 clones; approximately 82% are singletons. Sequencing was carried out using peripheral blood. These receptors were collected from a woman between 45 and 65 years old with active or convalescent COVID-19. Each CDR3 is given with its conserved first and last residue. The D gene is left open where the match is weak. Size is stated for part of the rows, as once, few or many counts, or as a class when the clone is expanded.

D gene	CDR3 length	V gene	J gene	clone size	CDR3 protein	CDR3 DNA
TRBD2	13	TRBV29-1	TRBJ2-5	.	CSARGGTQETQYF	TGCAGCGCCCGGGGGGGTACCCAAGAGACCCAGTACTTC
.	13	TRBV6-5	TRBJ1-2	.	CASTVGPNYGYTF	TGTGCCAGCACTGTGGGGCCGAACTATGGCTACACCTTC
TRBD2	15	TRBV7-2	TRBJ2-7	.	CASSLVLAGPYEQYF	TGTGCCAGCAGCTTAGTATTAGCGGGACCCTACGAGCAGTACTTC
.	12	TRBV7-9	TRBJ1-1	once	CASSLEDSEAFF	TGTGCCAGCAGCTTAGAGGACAGTGAAGCTTTCTTT
.	12	TRBV19	TRBJ1-5	few	CASIQGWQPQHF	TGTGCCAGTATCCAGGGCTGGCAGCCCCAGCATTTT
.	12	TRBV28	TRBJ1-1	.	CASSGGGPEAFF	TGTGCCAGCAGTGGGGGAGGGCCTGAAGCTTTCTTT
TRBD2	17	TRBV24-1	TRBJ2-2	.	CATSDSGASGNTGELFF	TGTGCCACCAGTGACTCCGGGGCTAGCGGCAACACCGGGGAGCTGTTTTTT
.	13	TRBV27	TRBJ1-2	.	CASSFGGVGGYTF	TGTGCCAGCAGTTTTGGGGGGGTGGGTGGCTACACCTTC
.	16	TRBV18	TRBJ1-3	.	CASSPLETGSGNTIYF	TGTGCCAGCTCACCACTGGAGACAGGCTCTGGAAACACCATATATTTT
TRBD2	12	TRBV2	TRBJ2-1	.	CASSRGDGEQFF	TGTGCCAGCAGCCGGGGGGACGGTGAGCAGTTCTTC
.	14	TRBV11-2	TRBJ2-7	once	CASSSTIVSYEQYF	TGTGCCAGCAGCTCAACGATAGTTTCCTACGAGCAGTACTTC
.	14	TRBV5-4	TRBJ1-4	.	CASSPLGEGEKLFF	TGTGCCAGCAGCCCCCTAGGGGAAGGGGAAAAACTGTTTTTT
.	16	TRBV7-9	TRBJ2-6	.	CASSLDGSSGANVLTF	TGTGCCAGCAGCTTAGATGGCTCCTCTGGGGCCAACGTCCTGACTTTC
.	14	TRBV19	TRBJ1-2	.	CASSIQAGSYGYTF	TGTGCCAGTAGTATCCAGGCCGGCTCCTATGGCTACACCTTC
.	15	TRBV25-1	TRBJ1-2	once	CASSDLTGSNYGYTF	TGTGCCAGCAGTGATCTGACAGGTTCTAACTATGGCTACACCTTC
.	13	TRBV28	TRBJ1-1	.	CASSLWEGHEAFF	TGTGCCAGCAGTTTATGGGAGGGGCATGAAGCTTTCTTT
.	15	TRBV6-5	TRBJ2-7	once	CASSYPSGVGYEQYF	TGTGCCAGCAGTTACCCGTCGGGAGTCGGCTACGAGCAGTACTTC
.	13	TRBV23-1	TRBJ2-2	.	CASSLRVGGELFF	TGCGCCAGCAGTTTGAGGGTTGGCGGGGAGCTGTTTTTT
TRBD2	15	TRBV5-1	TRBJ2-7	.	CASSWGLAASYEQYF	TGCGCCAGCAGTTGGGGACTAGCGGCTTCCTACGAGCAGTACTTC
TRBD1	14	TRBV5-1	TRBJ2-7	.	CASSFGTGSYEQYF	TGCGCCAGCAGCTTCGGGACAGGCTCCTACGAGCAGTACTTC
.	11	TRBV12-3/TRBV12-4	TRBJ2-3	medium-sized	CASSLNSAQYF	TGTGCCAGCAGTTTAAATAGCGCGCAGTATTTT
.	15	TRBV6-4	TRBJ2-1	.	CASSEDRDSYNEQFF	TGTGCCAGCAGTGAGGACAGAGACTCCTACAATGAGCAGTTCTTC
.	13	TRBV10-3	TRBJ1-4	.	CAISESPRQRLFF	TGTGCCATCAGTGAAAGCCCCCGCCAAAGACTGTTTTTT
TRBD2	15	TRBV27	TRBJ2-1	once	CASSTTSGGAREQFF	TGTGCCAGCAGTACGACTAGCGGGGGGGCCAGAGAGCAGTTCTTC
TRBD1	14	TRBV10-1	TRBJ1-1	once	CASSETTGETEAFF	TGCGCCAGCAGTGAAACGACAGGGGAGACTGAAGCTTTCTTT